This is a list of T cell receptor beta chains from one sample in a study of blood T cell repertoires in COVID-19. Produced via immunoSEQ multiplex PCR; TCRdb's table is partial and in-frame only. The sample has around 75,000 clones, around 87% seen once. Material for sequencing was peripheral blood. These receptors came from a man aged 70-80 years with active COVID-19. Each CDR3 is given without its conserved first and last residue.

cdr3_aa	v_call	j_call
ASTGQGRSRNQPQH	TRBV2	TRBJ1-5
ASSPTGVAYEQY	TRBV4-3	TRBJ2-7
ASSPPLAAPDEQF	TRBV7-9	TRBJ2-1
AWSDIQGWGANVLT	TRBV30	TRBJ2-6
ASSQTGDTEAF	TRBV14	TRBJ1-1
AIRGRVDEQY	TRBV10-3	TRBJ2-7
ASSVGPSGLNSYNEQF	TRBV9	TRBJ2-1
ASSPPGTNEKLF	TRBV28	TRBJ1-4
ASSFGQGGYGYT	TRBV5-5	TRBJ1-2
ASSPVGGRADTGELF	TRBV5-4	TRBJ2-2
ASSPPGPMGELF	TRBV18	TRBJ2-2
ATSDPYGYT	TRBV24-1	TRBJ1-2
ASSQDGAGGREKLF	TRBV3-1/TRBV3-2	TRBJ1-4
AWSAGGMVGSSYEQY	TRBV30	TRBJ2-7
ASSEGGDRGNTIY	TRBV2	TRBJ1-3
ASTQQGAPLEQY	TRBV19	TRBJ2-7